The next 7 T cell receptor beta chains were all read from a single sample in a study of blood T cells in healthy people across ages (dated by TCRdb to the mid-2010s). Library creation used 5' RACE. This sample was sequenced with an Illumina HiSeq 2500. A second roughly 6 to 11 cycle PCR used a sample-barcoded 5' primer and a J-beta primer mix. Starting from the raw public reads, TCRdb applied fastp trimming at Q25, assembled clones with MiXCR and retained in-frame beta chains. For every CDR3 protein sequence, its rows merge into one entry that carries the most common genes and DNA. Present in this sample are about 1.6 million distinct CDR3 sequences, around 35% of which were seen just once. Of the sample, roughly 12% is held by the ten largest clones. The specimen sequenced was blood. These TCRs come from a woman under 40 in good health.

Here the CDR3 DNA reads TGCAGTGCTCGCCTCGTTTCGGTGAACACTGAAGCTTTCTTT. Encoded protein: CSARLVSVNTEAFF. The chain employs TRBV20-1 and TRBJ1-1; D not certain. There are 14 residues in the CDR3. The V end was cut by 5 bases, the J end by 0 bases, with 13 bases between. The V gene's germline CDR1 is DFQATT and CDR2 SNEGSKA (reference sequence).

In its sample, this clonotype was seen a few times. The gene calls are TRBV20-1 and TRBJ2-7; 8 nucleotides align to TRBD2. CDR1 DFQATT and CDR2 SNEGSKA come from the germline V gene (reference sequence). V gave up 7 bases and J gave up 2 bases; unmatched junction bases: 7. The CDR3 is made up of 13 amino acids. CDR3 sequence reads: CSVTSVSTYEQYF. The CDR3 DNA is TGCAGTGTGACTAGCGTATCAACCTACGAGCAGTACTTC.

The chain combines TRBV12-3 or TRBV12-4 with TRBJ2-1; the D is unclear. V lost 6 bases, J lost 4 bases, and 13 bases lay in between. This CDR3 comprises 14 residues. CDR3 in amino acids: CASRFTPSYNEQFF. For the CDR3, the DNA is TGTGCCAGCAGGTTCACCCCGAGTTACAATGAGCAGTTCTTC.

This clonotype was found once. The chain joins TRBV7-6 to TRBJ1-1; D ambiguous. Between the trimmed V and J ends, which lost 2 bases and 6 bases, there was a span of 10 bases. CDR1 is SGHVS and CDR2 is FNYEAQ in the germline V gene. This CDR3 spans 13 amino acids. CDR3 DNA sequence: TGTGCCAGCAGCTTAAAGGGCACAGCTGAAGCTTTCTTT. Translation: CASSLKGTAEAFF.

The V gene is TRBV6-5, the J gene TRBJ2-7, with 11 bases lining up with TRBD1. The CDR3 has 15 amino acids. V lost 5 bases, J lost 5 bases, and 8 bases stayed unmatched. Germline lookup yields CDR1 MNHEY and CDR2 SVGAGI. The chain's CDR3 is CASSPYGQGANEQYF. CDR3 coding DNA: TGTGCCAGCAGTCCATATGGACAGGGGGCTAACGAGCAGTACTTC.

This chain connects TRBV7-9 to TRBJ2-3, with D perhaps given as TRBD1 or TRBD2 (5 bases each). V was cut by 4 bases and J by 0 bases, with 20 bases left in between. Germline CDR1 is SEHNR and CDR2 is FQNEAQ (reference sequence). The CDR3 runs to 18 residues. CDR3 in amino acids: CASSSRMRGSTSTDTQYF. The DNA of the CDR3 is TGTGCCAGCAGCTCCAGGATGAGGGGTAGCACCAGCACAGATACGCAGTATTTT.

The chain employs TRBV30 and TRBJ2-7, with TRBD1 matching over 11 bases. The CDR3 consists of 14 residues. Germline V gene data show CDR1 as GTSNPN and CDR2 as SVGIG (reference sequence). Germline trimming cut 5 bases from V and 3 bases from J; bases unmatched to any gene: 6. The DNA of the CDR3 is TGTGCCTGGGCACTGGGGACAGGGGGCTACGAGCAGTACTTC. This translates into CAWALGTGGYEQYF.